At least ten counts were recorded for the clone carrying this T cell receptor (beta chain). This sample is drawn from a study of identical twins. TCRdb reprocessed the 5' RACE reads with MiXCR, giving one entry per CDR3 protein. The sample includes under 900,000 distinct CDR3 sequences, 18% seen only once; the top ten take roughly 13%. The germline V and J ends were trimmed by 6 bases and 1 base, with 10 bases remaining between them. There are 13 residues in the CDR3. Germline assignment: CDR1 DFQATT and CDR2 SNEGSKA (reference sequence). This sample was shared with a second study, whose subject was T cells expressing NK-cell markers.

The chain combines TRBV20-1 with TRBJ1-5; weak D call: TRBD1 (6 bases). Sequenced input: PBMCs. The source is a woman under 30 in good health. The CDR3 protein is CSANRDSNQPQHF. Written as DNA, the CDR3 is TGCAGTGCCAACAGGGACAGCAATCAGCCCCAGCATTTT.